The T cell receptor (beta chain) described here comes from a study of OX40 agonist ivuxolimab in advanced cancers. Study information: Prior anti-PD-1, anti-PD-L1 or anti-CTLA-4 therapy did not bar entry, and around 39% had some.

As to this clone: Its antigen is as yet unknown.

CDR1 and CDR2 (germline): SNHLY, FYNNEI. The CDR3 is 13 amino acids. V dropped 4 bases and J dropped 2 bases, with 9 bases sitting between them. Points from the study as a whole: Dosing at 0.1 to 3.0 mg/kg was accompanied by clonal expansion of CD4+ and CD8+ blood T cells by week 6. Average numbers of expanded clones were greater in CD8+ T cells than in CD4+.

The table came from immunoSEQ multiplex PCR; TCRdb's copy has only in-frame clones and leaves some out. The table lists approximately 77,000 clones, approximately 91% of them singletons. The rearrangement links TRBV2 to TRBJ2-7; maybe TRBD2 (5 bases). Source: CD4+ or CD8+ T cells sorted from blood, taken in a trial of the OX40 agonist ivuxolimab. The sequence was obtained from an adult with an advanced solid tumor such as melanoma, head and neck, liver or kidney cancer. CDR3 residues: CASSGGLAYEQYF. CDR3 DNA: TGTGCCAGCAGTGGCGGGCTGGCCTACGAGCAGTACTTC.